Presented here are 12 T cell receptor beta chains from one specimen sequenced in a study of response to subunit inactivated influenza vaccine. One entry per CDR3 protein, called by TCRdb with MiXCR from the RT-PCR reads. The data contain roughly 500,000 distinct CDR3 sequences, approximately 24% of them singletons. Source: CD4+ T cells sorted from PBMCs, taken more than 4 days after vaccination. The receptors derive from a man in his fifties or sixties who received an inactivated influenza vaccine.

This chain joins TRBV20-1 and TRBJ2-7; D is ambiguous. With 6 bases removed from V and 0 bases from J, the gap between germline ends came to 12 bases. This CDR3 contains 13 residues. Germline V CDR1 and CDR2: DFQATT, SNEGSKA (reference sequence). CDR3: CSAGKDVSYEQYF. In DNA form, the CDR3 reads TGCAGTGCGGGAAAAGACGTCTCCTACGAGCAGTACTTC.

This clonotype has ten or more counts. The rearrangement links TRBV12-3 or TRBV12-4 to TRBJ2-3; D is possibly TRBD1 (6 bases). Between the trimmed V and J ends, which lost 6 bases and 3 bases, there was a span of 19 bases. CDR3 size: 16 residues. As DNA, the CDR3 is TGTGCCAGCAGAGCGCTAACAGGGCGTGGGACAGATACGCAGTATTTT. It is translated as CASRALTGRGTDTQYF.

This rearrangement joins TRBV11-2 to TRBJ2-1; TRBD2 might be the D (5 bases). CDR1 is SGHAT, CDR2 FQNNGV, per germline. Trimming took 1 base from V and 1 from J, leaving 11 bases between them. CDR3 length: 16 residues. The CDR3 DNA is TGTGCCAGCAGCTTAGGTGGAGGCAAGTCCTACAATGAGCAGTTCTTC. Amino acids: CASSLGGGKSYNEQFF.

The chain joins TRBV20-1 to TRBJ1-5; no reliable D call. The CDR3 loop spans 14 amino acids. Germline values: CDR1 DFQATT, CDR2 SNEGSKA (reference sequence). V was shortened by 0 bases and J by 6 bases, with 12 bases between the two germline ends. CDR3 amino acids: CSARDLNWGQPQHF. CDR3 nucleotides: TGCAGTGCTAGAGATCTTAATTGGGGTCAGCCCCAGCATTTT.

This clonotype was counted only a few times. In DNA form, the CDR3 reads TGCAGCGCCGACAGGGGGGGGGCCGGGGAGCTGTTTTTT. Its translation: CSADRGGAGELFF. J is TRBJ2-2 and V is TRBV29-1, with TRBD1 matching over 9 bases. The germline gives CDR1 SQVTM, CDR2 ANQGSEA. The ends lost 7 bases at V and 6 bases at J; junction bases unmatched: 6. This CDR3 is built from 13 residues.

The sample holds a few counts of this clonotype. In DNA form, the CDR3 reads TGTGCCACCCATGGGGGGGCGAACACCGGGGAGCTGTTTTTT. Translation gives CATHGGANTGELFF. This rearrangement joins TRBV24-1 to TRBJ2-2, with 7 bases lining up with TRBD2. The junction had 3 bases not matched to a gene; V was cut back by 9 bases and J by 0 bases. CDR3 length: 14 amino acids. The germline V gene has CDR1 KGHDR and CDR2 SFDVKD.

This clonotype was found once. The J gene is TRBJ2-3, the V gene TRBV4-1; D unresolved. CDR1 MGHRA and CDR2 YSYEKL come from the germline V gene. V was pared by 1 base and J by 1 base, with 15 bases between. The CDR3 is 17 residues long. The CDR3 DNA sequence: TGCGCCAGCAGCCAAGGGGCAGGATTGTGGGGCACAGATACGCAGTATTTT. It translates to CASSQGAGLWGTDTQYF.

This clonotype was seen at least ten times. The chain recombines TRBV20-1 with TRBJ2-5, with D unresolved. Deletions cut 2 bases from V and 7 bases from J, with 14 bases between. This CDR3 is built from 13 residues. Germline V gene sequence: CDR1 DFQATT, CDR2 SNEGSKA (reference sequence). CDR3 residues: CSARNPTQRTQYF. CDR3 in DNA: TGCAGTGCTAGAAACCCAACCCAGCGGACCCAGTACTTC.

This clonotype was observed a handful of times. This chain links TRBV5-1 with TRBJ2-1; no clear D. V lost 1 base and J lost 8, with 13 bases in between. The CDR3 has 14 amino acids. Germline CDR1 reads SGHRS; CDR2 reads YFSETQ. The CDR3 DNA is TGCGCCAGCAGCTTGCAGGTTAAGGGCGATGAGCAGTTCTTC. It encodes CASSLQVKGDEQFF. The variable domain in full, completed from reference TRBV5-1 and TRBJ2-1, reads KAGVTQTPRYLIKTRGQQVTLSCSPISGHRSVSWYQQTPGQGLQFLFEYFSETQRNKGNFPGRFSGRQFSNSRSEMNVSTLELGDSALYLCASSLQVKGDEQFFGPGTRLTVL.

V is TRBV18 and J is TRBJ2-7; TRBD1 matches at 10 bases. CDR1 and CDR2 (germline): KGHSH, LQKENI. Losses at the gene ends were 3 bases for V and 7 bases for J; bases not matched to a gene: 6. The CDR3 is made up of 14 amino acids. DNA of the CDR3: TGTGCCAGCTCACCCGGGACAGGGGATCGGGAGCAGTACTTC. Translating it yields CASSPGTGDREQYF.

This clonotype showed up many times. Germline is not matched at one junction end, which may reflect a read error. The rearrangement joins TRBV7-7 to TRBJ2-5; no clear D. This CDR3 is built from 13 residues. CDR1 SSHAT and CDR2 FNYEAQ come from the germline V gene (reference sequence). CDR3 nucleotides: TGTGCTAGCAGCTTAGAGGTTTTGGAGACCCAGTACTTC. Residues: CASSLEVLETQYF.

The chain combines TRBV6-1 with TRBJ2-1; the D gene is possibly TRBD2 (5 bases). CDR3 length: 16 residues. Trimming removed 5 bases from V and 0 bases from J, with 14 bases in between. Germline V gene data show CDR1 as MNHNS and CDR2 as SASEGT. DNA for the CDR3: TGTGCCAGCAGTCCGAGCGGCCATTACTCCTACAATGAGCAGTTCTTC. Its protein is CASSPSGHYSYNEQFF.